Shown below are 6 T cell receptor beta chains from a single sample sequenced in a study of graft-versus-host responses after intestinal transplantation. Clones were read by immunoSEQ multiplex PCR, and TCRdb kept only the in-frame ones, dropping some. The sample includes around 120,000 clones, 90% of them seen just once. Their antigens remain unidentified. Sequences were derived from unstimulated CD4+ T cells sorted from spleen or lymph node cells, sampled before intestinal transplant. All receptors derive from a human donor who received an intestinal transplant.

In this sample, this clone turned up a few times. The V and J genes are TRBV4-3 and TRBJ1-2, with 7 bases lining up with TRBD1. This CDR3 spans 15 amino acids. The trim removed 5 bases at V and 5 bases at J, leaving 11 bases unmatched. Looked up from germline, CDR1 is LGHNA and CDR2 is YSLEER. For the CDR3, the DNA is TGCGCCAGCAGCAAGTTTCCGTCAGGGGGTTATGGCTACACCTTC. Encoded protein: CASSKFPSGGYGYTF.

CDR3 region: CASSGTGRDQPQHF. The CDR3 DNA reads TGTGCCAGCAGTGGCACAGGGAGGGATCAGCCCCAGCATTTT. The J gene is TRBJ1-5, the V gene TRBV2; tentatively, D is TRBD1 (6 bases). The CDR3 has 14 amino acids. The germline V gene has CDR1 SNHLY and CDR2 FYNNEI. Trimming pared 4 bases from V and 5 bases from J, leaving 12 bases between. Complete variable domain (other parts from reference TRBV2 and TRBJ1-5): EPEVTQTPSHQVTQMGQEVILRCVPISNHLYFYWYRQILGQKVEFLVSFYNNEISEKSEIFDDQFSVERPDGSNFTLKIRSTKLEDSAMYFCASSGTGRDQPQHFGDGTRLSIL.

This clone was seen once. The V call is TRBV5-1, the J call TRBJ2-1, with D tentatively TRBD2 (6 bases). Germline V lookup: CDR1 SGHRS, CDR2 YFSETQ. V was pared by 4 bases and J by 6 bases, with 26 bases between. The CDR3 contains 18 residues. The CDR3 protein is CASSPRGSGPRGSNEQFF. CDR3 nucleotide sequence: TGCGCCAGCAGCCCCCGTGGTAGCGGCCCCCGCGGGTCCAATGAGCAGTTCTTC.

Here the CDR3 reads CASSRWDRATEAFF. In DNA, the CDR3 is TGTGCCAGCTCACGGTGGGACAGGGCCACTGAAGCTTTCTTT. The rearrangement uses TRBV18 and TRBJ1-1; 9 bases align to TRBD1. The CDR3 totals 14 residues. V lost 4 bases and J lost 4; bases outside the gene matches: 4. Germline lookup yields CDR1 KGHSH and CDR2 LQKENI.

J is TRBJ1-2 and V is TRBV9; 7 positions match TRBD1. This CDR3 contains 14 residues. Unmatched junction bases numbered 8, after V lost 1 base and J lost 8 bases. Per germline, CDR1 SGDLS and CDR2 YYNGEE. CDR3 protein: CASSVLLQGMGYTF. The CDR3 DNA follows: TGTGCCAGCAGCGTACTCTTACAGGGGATGGGCTACACCTTC.

In this sample, this clone turned up once. J is TRBJ1-1 and V is TRBV18; possible D gene TRBD1, 5 bases. Trimming shortened V by 3 bases and J by 1 base, and 12 bases separated the two germline ends. This CDR3 contains 15 residues. Germline V gene sequence: CDR1 KGHSH, CDR2 LQKENI. Written as DNA, the CDR3 is TGTGCCAGCTCACCGGAACGACAGCGGAACACTGAAGCTTTCTTT. Translated, it gives CASSPERQRNTEAFF. Full variable domain (missing parts from reference TRBV18 and TRBJ1-1): NAGVMQNPRHLVRRRGQEARLRCSPMKGHSHVYWYRQLPEEGLKFMVYLQKENIIDESGMPKERFSAEFPKEGPSILRIQQVVRGDSAAYFCASSPERQRNTEAFFGQGTRLTVV.